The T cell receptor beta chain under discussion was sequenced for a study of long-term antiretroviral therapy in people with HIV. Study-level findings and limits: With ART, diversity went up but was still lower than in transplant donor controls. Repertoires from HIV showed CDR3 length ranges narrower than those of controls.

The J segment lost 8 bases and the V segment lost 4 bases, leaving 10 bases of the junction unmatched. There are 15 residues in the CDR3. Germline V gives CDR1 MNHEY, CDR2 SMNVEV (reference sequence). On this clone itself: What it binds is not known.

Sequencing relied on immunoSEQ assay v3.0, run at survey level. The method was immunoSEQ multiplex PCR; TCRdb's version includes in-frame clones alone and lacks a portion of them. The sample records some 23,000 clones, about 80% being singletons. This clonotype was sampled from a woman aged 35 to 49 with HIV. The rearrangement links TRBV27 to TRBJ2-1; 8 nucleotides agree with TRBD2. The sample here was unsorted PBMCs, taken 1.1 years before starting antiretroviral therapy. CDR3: CASSSAGGGLDEQFF. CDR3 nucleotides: TGTGCCAGCAGTTCCGCGGGGGGAGGTCTCGATGAGCAGTTCTTC.